This T cell receptor (beta chain) was sequenced in a study of identical twins. With regard to this clonotype: The antigen is not known.

TCRdb re-derived calls from the 5' RACE reads in MiXCR, one entry per CDR3 protein. Among 450,000 or so distinct CDR3 sequences listed, 24% were seen once. This CDR3 comprises 14 residues. V was shortened by 1 base and J by 5 bases, with 12 bases between the two germline ends. Germline CDR1 reads SGHRS; CDR2 reads YFSETQ. The study, taken as a whole, reports: Diverse VJ usage suggested most zero-insertion clonotypes were not invariant T cells. Within beta out-of-frame sequences, the excess sharing observed between twins was weaker.

The same sample was also studied in work on T cells expressing NK-cell markers. That source adds: Cells sorted as CD3+CD56+NKG2C+, CD3+CD56+NKG2C- and CD3+CD56-NKG2C+ T cells supplied the TCR beta repertoires.

V and J are TRBV5-1 and TRBJ1-1; D is uncertain. The receptor was isolated from a woman aged 18-29 years in good health. The sequencing sample was made of CD4+ T cells sorted from blood. The CDR3 reads CASSLFDTGTEAFF. In DNA form, the CDR3 reads TGCGCCAGCAGCTTGTTTGACACTGGAACTGAAGCTTTCTTT.